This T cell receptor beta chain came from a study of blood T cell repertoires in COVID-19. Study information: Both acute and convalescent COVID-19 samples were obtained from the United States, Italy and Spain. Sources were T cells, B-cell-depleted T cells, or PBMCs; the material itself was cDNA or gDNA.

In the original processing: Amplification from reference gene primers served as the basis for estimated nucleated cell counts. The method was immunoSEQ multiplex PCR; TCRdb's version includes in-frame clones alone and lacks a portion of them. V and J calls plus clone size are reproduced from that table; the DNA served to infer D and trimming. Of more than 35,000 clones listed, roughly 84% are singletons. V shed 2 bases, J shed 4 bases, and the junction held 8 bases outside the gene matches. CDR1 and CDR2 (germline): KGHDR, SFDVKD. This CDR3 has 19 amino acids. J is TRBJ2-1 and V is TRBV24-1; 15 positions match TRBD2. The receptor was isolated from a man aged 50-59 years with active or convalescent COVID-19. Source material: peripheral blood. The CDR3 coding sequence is TGTGCCACCAGTGATTCTGGGACTAGCGGGGGGCCGAGGTACAATGAGCAGTTCTTC. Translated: CATSDSGTSGGPRYNEQFF.